This is a list of T cell receptor beta chains from one sample in a study of radiation and T cells in renal cell carcinoma. The protocol was immunoSEQ multiplex PCR, while the TCRdb copy is restricted to in-frame clones and leaves out a portion. The sample has some 75,000 clones, roughly 80% seen once. The sequencing here drew on blood, taken from a patient whose treatment included radiotherapy and nephrectomy. Receptors were obtained from a man aged 60 to 75 with renal cell carcinoma. Both conserved end residues are part of each CDR3. The D gene is left open where the match is weak. Not all rows give a size; the values are once, few, many and, for expanded clones, a class.

cdr3_nt cdr3_aa j_call v_call d_call clone_size
TGTGCCAGCAGCTCACAGGGCGGGAGCACTGAAGCTTTCTTT CASSSQGGSTEAFF TRBJ1-1 TRBV6-1 NA NA
TGTGCCAGCAACTTACGCCGGGGAGGGGGCGAGCAGTACTTC CASNLRRGGGEQYF TRBJ2-7 TRBV7-8 NA NA
TGTGCCAGCAGCTTTAATAGACTAGCGGGCTCCTACGAGCAGTACTTC CASSFNRLAGSYEQYF TRBJ2-7 TRBV7-8 TRBD2 NA
TGTGCCATCAGTGCTGACAGGGCTGAAGCTTTCTTT CAISADRAEAFF TRBJ1-1 TRBV10-3 TRBD1 NA
TGTGCCAGCAGCCCCGTCCCCGGGGGGCTATTTGAAGCTTTCTTT CASSPVPGGLFEAFF TRBJ1-1 TRBV6-5 NA few
TGCGCCAGCAGCCGAGGGACTAGCGGGCAACAAGAGACCCAGTACTTC CASSRGTSGQQETQYF TRBJ2-5 TRBV4-1 TRBD2 NA
TGTGCCAGCAGTGGACCCCAGGGGGCAAACACTGAAGCTTTCTTT CASSGPQGANTEAFF TRBJ1-1 TRBV25-1 TRBD1 NA
TGTGCCAGTAGTCATCCCCCCGGGGAGCTGTTTTTT CASSHPPGELFF TRBJ2-2 TRBV19 NA NA
TGTGCCATCAGCGGACTAGCGGGGACCACAGATACGCAGTATTTT CAISGLAGTTDTQYF TRBJ2-3 TRBV10-3 TRBD2 NA
TGTGCCACCAGCAGAGATCGGGCTAGCGGGACCGGGGAGCTGTTTTTT CATSRDRASGTGELFF TRBJ2-2 TRBV15 TRBD2 medium-sized
TGTGCCAGCAGTCCCGTAGATTTATACAATGAGCAGTTCTTC CASSPVDLYNEQFF TRBJ2-1 TRBV28 NA NA
TGCGCCAGCAGCTTGGCCTGGGGAGGCCCGAGTAGGTCCTACGAGCAGTACTTC CASSLAWGGPSRSYEQYF TRBJ2-7 TRBV5-1 NA NA
TGTGCCAGCAGCTTTCCAGCGGGAGGGGAGAATGAGCAGTTCTTC CASSFPAGGENEQFF TRBJ2-1 TRBV5-4 TRBD2 few
TGTGCCAGCCATAACGCAGGAGGGCACGAGACCCAGTACTTC CASHNAGGHETQYF TRBJ2-5 TRBV28 NA few
TGTGCCAGCAGGGCGGGAGGGTCGGGTGAGACCCAGTACTTC CASRAGGSGETQYF TRBJ2-5 TRBV27 TRBD2 NA
TGCGCCAGCAGCCAAGAGGGGGGTCGCCGGGCCGAGCAGTACTTC CASSQEGGRRAEQYF TRBJ2-7 TRBV4-1 NA NA
TGTGCCAGCAGTCTTGACAGGGGAATTTACAATGAGCAGTTCTTC CASSLDRGIYNEQFF TRBJ2-1 TRBV6-6 TRBD1 NA
TGTGCCAGCAGCTTCCGTACCCTGACTAGCGGGAGTCCCTACGAGCAGTACTTC CASSFRTLTSGSPYEQYF TRBJ2-7 TRBV7-2 TRBD2 NA